This T cell receptor beta chain was documented in a study of monozygotic twins with inflammatory bowel disease. Study-wide results and limits: Patient-to-patient differences in immunosuppressive treatment may have added variability to the repertoires.

In preparing each TCR library, about 3.5 ug of total RNA was used. TCRdb re-called the 5' RACE reads and gives one entry per CDR3 protein, without DNA. This table holds a few hundred thousand distinct CDR3 sequences. On this clonotype itself: Its antigen is unidentified.

Germline CDR1 and CDR2: MGHRA and YSYEKL. This CDR3 comprises 15 residues. Sequencing was carried out using blood. The clonotype comes from a human donor with ulcerative colitis or Crohn's disease, or a healthy co-twin of an affected twin (not recorded which). The J gene is TRBJ2-1, the V gene TRBV4-1. This chain's CDR3 is CASSHRLGPNNEQFF.